The T cell receptor beta chain described here comes from a study of T-cell reconstitution after alpha-beta-depleted transplantation in children. The CDR3 has 17 residues. V was shortened by 2 bases and J by 3 bases, with 17 bases between the two germline ends. CDR1 is MNHEY and CDR2 is SVGAGI in the germline V gene. This clonotype was detected only a few times. TCRbeta library construction was performed incorporating unique molecular identifiers. TCRdb passed the PCR reads through MiXCR, listing each CDR3 protein once. The sample consists of around 490,000 distinct CDR3 sequences, roughly 11% of them appearing once.

V gene TRBV6-5 combines with J gene TRBJ1-5; TRBD1 is a possible D gene (5 bases). Sequences were derived from PBMCs, mostly from graft donor cells, sampled 180 days after TCRalphabeta/CD19-depleted stem cell transplant. The sequence was obtained from a female patient aged 2-9 years who had a stem cell transplant for aplastic anemia, so the T cells may come from the graft donor. The CDR3 coding sequence is TGTGCCAGCAGTTACGGTCAGGGCACCTTGTCCAATCAGCCCCAGCATTTT. It yields the protein CASSYGQGTLSNQPQHF.